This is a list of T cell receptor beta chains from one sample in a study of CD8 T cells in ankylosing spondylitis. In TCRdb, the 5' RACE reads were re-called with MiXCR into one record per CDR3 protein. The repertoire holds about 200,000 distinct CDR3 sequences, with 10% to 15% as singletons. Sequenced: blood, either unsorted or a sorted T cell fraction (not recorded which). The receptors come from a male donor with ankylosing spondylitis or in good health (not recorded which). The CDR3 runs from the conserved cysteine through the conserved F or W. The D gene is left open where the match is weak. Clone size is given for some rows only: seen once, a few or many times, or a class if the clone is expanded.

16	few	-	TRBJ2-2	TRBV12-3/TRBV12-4	TGTGCCAGCAGTCTCACGGGGGGCGCGCGAACCGGGGAGCTGTTTTTT	CASSLTGGARTGELFF
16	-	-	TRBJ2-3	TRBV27	TGTGCCAGCACCAAAGTCTCGGGCGCAATCCTCCCCGCCCAGTATTTT	CASTKVSGAILPAQYF
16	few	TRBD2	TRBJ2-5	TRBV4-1	TGCGCCAGCAGCCACAAAGCGGGAGCAGGGGAAGAGACCCAGTACTTC	CASSHKAGAGEETQYF
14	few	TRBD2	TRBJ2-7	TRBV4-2	TGTGCCAGCAGCCAATTAGCGGGAGCCTACGAGCAGTACTTC	CASSQLAGAYEQYF
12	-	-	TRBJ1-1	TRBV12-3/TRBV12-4	TGTGCCAGCAGTTACGGGGGGGTTGGAGCTTTCTTT	CASSYGGVGAFF
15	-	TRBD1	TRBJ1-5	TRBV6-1	TGTGCCAGCAGTGAGCGAGGACAGGGGTATCAGCCCCAGCATTTT	CASSERGQGYQPQHF
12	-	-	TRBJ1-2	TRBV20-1	TGCAGTGTTAGAGCCGAGAACTATGGCTACACCTTC	CSVRAENYGYTF
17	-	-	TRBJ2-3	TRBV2	TGTGCCAGCAGTGTCACCTCGGAGGGTCTCCGCACAGATACGCAGTATTTT	CASSVTSEGLRTDTQYF
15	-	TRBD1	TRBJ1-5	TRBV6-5	TGTGCCAGCAGTTACACAGGGGGTACGAATCAGCCCCAGCATTTT	CASSYTGGTNQPQHF
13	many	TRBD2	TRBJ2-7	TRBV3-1	TGTGCCAGCAGCCTGGGACTAGCGGGGCCTTGTTACTTC	CASSLGLAGPCYF
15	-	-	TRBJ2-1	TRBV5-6	TGTGCCAGCAGCGCCCCGGGGGAGCGGGACAATGAGCAGTTCTTC	CASSAPGERDNEQFF
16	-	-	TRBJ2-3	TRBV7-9	TGTGCCAGCAGCTTAGAAGGGGGACCTTTCACAGATACGCAGTATTTT	CASSLEGGPFTDTQYF
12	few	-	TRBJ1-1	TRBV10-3	TGTGCCATCAGTGACTCGAACACTGAAGCTTTCTTT	CAISDSNTEAFF
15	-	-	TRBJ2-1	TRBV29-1	TGCAGCGTGGATGGGGTCCCAACCTTCTACAATGAGCAGTTCTTC	CSVDGVPTFYNEQFF
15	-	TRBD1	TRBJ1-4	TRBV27	TGTGCCAGCAGGGATTCGGACAGGGGGTATGAAAAACTGTTTTTT	CASRDSDRGYEKLFF
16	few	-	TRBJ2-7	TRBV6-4	TGTGCCTTTCTCCGGAGGGCGGGGCTCAACACCTACGAGCAGTACTTC	CAFLRRAGLNTYEQYF
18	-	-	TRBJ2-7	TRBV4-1	TGCGCCAGCAGCCAAGATCCCCCGACAGGACCTCCTTCCTACGAGCAGTACTTC	CASSQDPPTGPPSYEQYF
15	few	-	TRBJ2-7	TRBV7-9	TGTGCCAGCAGCAATATCACCGGGACAACGTACGAGCAGTACTTC	CASSNITGTTYEQYF
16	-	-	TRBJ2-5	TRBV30	TGTGCCTGGAGTTTTGAAGTCGGGGAGCTAGGAGAGACCCAGTACTTC	CAWSFEVGELGETQYF
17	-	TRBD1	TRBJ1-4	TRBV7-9	TGTGCCAGCAGCTTCAGGACAGGGAAGGGGGACGATGAAAAACTGTTTTTT	CASSFRTGKGDDEKLFF
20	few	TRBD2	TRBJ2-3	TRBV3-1	TGTGCCAGCAGCCAACCCCCAGAAGGACTAGCGGAGGGGCGGACAGATACGCAGTATTTT	CASSQPPEGLAEGRTDTQYF
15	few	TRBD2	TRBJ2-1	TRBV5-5	TGTGCCAGCAGCGAGTCTAGCGGGCTCTACAATGAGCAGTTCTTC	CASSESSGLYNEQFF
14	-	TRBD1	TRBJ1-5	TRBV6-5	TGTGCCAGCAGTTCAGGGACAGGGTACCAGCCCCAGCATTTT	CASSSGTGYQPQHF
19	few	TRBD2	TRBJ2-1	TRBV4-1	TGCGCCAGCAGTCCCTCCGGAGGGTTAGCGGGACGGTTCTACAATGAGCAGTTCTTC	CASSPSGGLAGRFYNEQFF
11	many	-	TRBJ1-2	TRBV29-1	TGCAGCGTTGGAAAAGACTATGGCTACACCTTC	CSVGKDYGYTF
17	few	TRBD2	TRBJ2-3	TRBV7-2	TGTGCCAGCAGCCGATGGGGACTAGCGGGAGAGGCAGATACGCAGTATTTT	CASSRWGLAGEADTQYF
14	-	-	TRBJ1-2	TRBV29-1	TGCAGCGTTGAGTGGAATAGACAGAACTATGGCTACACCTTC	CSVEWNRQNYGYTF
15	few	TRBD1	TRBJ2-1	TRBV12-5	TGTGCTAGTGGTTTGTGGGACAGGGGCTACAATGAGCAGTTCTTC	CASGLWDRGYNEQFF
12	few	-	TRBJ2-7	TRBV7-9	TGTGCCAGCACCCTTCAGGGGAACGAGCAGTACTTC	CASTLQGNEQYF
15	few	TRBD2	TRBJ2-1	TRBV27	TGTGCCAGCAGTCGAGGGACTAGCGGTAAGAATGAGCAGTTCTTC	CASSRGTSGKNEQFF
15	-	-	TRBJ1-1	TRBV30	TGTGCCTGGAGCGGAGGCTCCGGAGGCGACACTGAAGCTTTCTTT	CAWSGGSGGDTEAFF
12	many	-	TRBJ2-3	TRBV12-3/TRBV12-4	TGTGCCAGCAGTTTCGACACAGATACGCAGTATTTT	CASSFDTDTQYF
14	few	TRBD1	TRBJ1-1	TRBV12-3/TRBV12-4	TGTGCCAGCAGCTCCGGGACAGGGGGCCCTGAAGCTTTCTTT	CASSSGTGGPEAFF
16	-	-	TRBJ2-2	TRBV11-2	TGTGCCAGCAGCTTCGGACGGAACGCGAACACCGGGGAGCTGTTTTTT	CASSFGRNANTGELFF
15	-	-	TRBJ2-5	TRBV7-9	TGTGCCAGCAGCCCCCCAGGACAGAACCAAGAGACCCAGTACTTC	CASSPPGQNQETQYF
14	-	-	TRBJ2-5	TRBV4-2	TGTGCCAGCAGCCCTGGGTTTTGGGGCGAGACCCAGTACTTC	CASSPGFWGETQYF
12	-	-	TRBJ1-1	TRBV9	TGTGCCAGCAGCGGAGGGGAGACTGAAGCTTTCTTT	CASSGGETEAFF